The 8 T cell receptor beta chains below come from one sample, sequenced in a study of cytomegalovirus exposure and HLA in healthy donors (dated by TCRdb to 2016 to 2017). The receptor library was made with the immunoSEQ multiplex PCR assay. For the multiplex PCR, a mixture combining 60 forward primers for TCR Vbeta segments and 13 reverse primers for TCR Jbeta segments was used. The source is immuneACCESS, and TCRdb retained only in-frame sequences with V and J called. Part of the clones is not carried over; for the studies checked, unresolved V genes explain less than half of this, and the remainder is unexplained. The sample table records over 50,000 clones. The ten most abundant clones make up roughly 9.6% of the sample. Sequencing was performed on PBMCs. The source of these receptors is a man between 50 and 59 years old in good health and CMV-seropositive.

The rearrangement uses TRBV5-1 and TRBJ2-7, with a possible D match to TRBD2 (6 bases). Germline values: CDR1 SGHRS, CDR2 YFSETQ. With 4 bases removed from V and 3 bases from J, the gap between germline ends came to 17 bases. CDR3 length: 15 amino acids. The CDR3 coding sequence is TGCGCCAGCAGCAAAGGAGGACTACCCAACTACGAGCAGTACTTC. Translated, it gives CASSKGGLPNYEQYF. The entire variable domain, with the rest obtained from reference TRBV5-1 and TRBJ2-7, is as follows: KAGVTQTPRYLIKTRGQQVTLSCSPISGHRSVSWYQQTPGQGLQFLFEYFSETQRNKGNFPGRFSGRQFSNSRSEMNVSTLELGDSALYLCASSKGGLPNYEQYFGPGTRLTVT.

CDR3 sequence (DNA): TGTGCCAGCAGATTCCAGGGGGCGGGTGGCTACACCTTC. Protein sequence: CASRFQGAGGYTF. This chain joins TRBV27 and TRBJ1-2, with 8 bases that match TRBD1. CDR1 and CDR2 (germline): MNHEY, SMNVEV (reference sequence). V shed 6 bases, J shed 7 bases, and the junction held 7 bases outside the gene matches. The CDR3 runs to 13 residues.

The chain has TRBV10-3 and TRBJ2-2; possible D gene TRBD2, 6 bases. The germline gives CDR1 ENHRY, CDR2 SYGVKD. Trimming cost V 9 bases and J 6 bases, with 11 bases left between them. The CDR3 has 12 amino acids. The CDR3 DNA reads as TGTGCCATAAAGCGGGTGGCCGGGGAGCTGTTTTTT. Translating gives CAIKRVAGELFF.

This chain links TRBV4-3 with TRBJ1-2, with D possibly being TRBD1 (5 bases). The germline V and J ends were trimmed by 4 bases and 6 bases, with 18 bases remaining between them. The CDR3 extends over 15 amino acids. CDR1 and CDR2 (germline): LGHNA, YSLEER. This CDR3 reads CASSLDIGAGDGYTF. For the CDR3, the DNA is TGCGCCAGCAGCCTCGATATAGGGGCGGGGGATGGCTACACCTTC.

CDR3: CASSYQGFYNEQFF. CDR3 nucleotides: TGTGCCAGCAGTTACCAGGGTTTCTACAATGAGCAGTTCTTC. The chain combines TRBV6-5 with TRBJ2-1; tentatively, D is TRBD1 (5 bases). Germline V CDR1 and CDR2: MNHEY, SVGAGI. This CDR3 is 14 amino acids long. V was trimmed by 2 bases and J by 3 bases, leaving 8 bases between them.

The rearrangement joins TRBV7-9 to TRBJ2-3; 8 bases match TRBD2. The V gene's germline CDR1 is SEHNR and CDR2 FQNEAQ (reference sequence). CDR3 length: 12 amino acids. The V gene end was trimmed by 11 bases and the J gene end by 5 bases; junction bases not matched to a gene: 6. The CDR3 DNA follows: TGTGCCGGGCGGGGGGCCGGAGATACGCAGTATTTT. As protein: CAGRGAGDTQYF.

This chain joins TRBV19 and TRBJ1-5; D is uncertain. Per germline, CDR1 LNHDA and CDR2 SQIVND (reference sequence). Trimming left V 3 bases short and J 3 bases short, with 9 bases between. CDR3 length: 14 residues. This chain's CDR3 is CASSISGDNQPQHF. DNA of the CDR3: TGTGCCAGTAGTATTTCCGGTGACAATCAGCCCCAGCATTTT.

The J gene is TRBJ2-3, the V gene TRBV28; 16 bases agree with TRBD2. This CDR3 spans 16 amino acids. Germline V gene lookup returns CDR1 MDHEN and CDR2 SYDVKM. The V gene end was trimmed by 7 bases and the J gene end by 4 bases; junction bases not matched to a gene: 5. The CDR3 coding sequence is TGTGCCAGCAAAGGGACTAGCGGGAGGGGGGCAGATACGCAGTATTTT. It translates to CASKGTSGRGADTQYF.